Following are 2 T cell receptor beta chains from one sample sequenced in a study of OX40 agonist ivuxolimab in advanced cancers. Sequencing was performed with immunoSEQ multiplex PCR; in TCRdb, only in-frame clones are kept and a portion is missing. This sample has about 19,000 clones, with approximately 88% found just once. The material was CD4+ or CD8+ T cells sorted from blood, obtained in a trial of the OX40 agonist ivuxolimab. The receptors originated from an adult with an advanced solid tumor such as melanoma, head and neck, liver or kidney cancer.

The J gene is TRBJ1-2, the V gene TRBV27; D may be TRBD1 (6 bases). This CDR3 is 13 amino acids long. Per germline, CDR1 MNHEY and CDR2 SMNVEV (reference sequence). Trimming shortened V by 6 bases and J by 9 bases, and 17 bases separated the two germline ends. CDR3 loop: CASRKQGVDRYTF. The CDR3 DNA reads as TGTGCCAGCAGGAAACAGGGTGTAGACCGCTACACCTTC.

CDR3 DNA sequence: TGTGCCAGCAGCTTGGAAATTTTCCCGGGACCGACAAGGGAGCAGTACTTC. Translation: CASSLEIFPGPTREQYF. This sequence joins TRBV5-5 and TRBJ2-7, with D perhaps given as TRBD1 or TRBD2 (5 bases each). Trimming left V 0 bases short and J 7 bases short, with 23 bases between. Germline CDR1 SGHKS, CDR2 YYEKEE (reference sequence). This CDR3 has 17 amino acids.